One sample yielded the 29 T cell receptor beta chains listed below, sequenced in a study of OX40 agonist ivuxolimab in advanced cancers. TCRdb's table, derived via immunoSEQ multiplex PCR, lists solely in-frame clones and lacks some. The data contain about 77,000 clones, around 94% of them seen just once; the ten biggest clones take up approximately 5%. Source: CD4+ or CD8+ T cells sorted from blood, taken in a trial of the OX40 agonist ivuxolimab. The source of these receptors is an adult with an advanced solid tumor such as melanoma, head and neck, liver or kidney cancer.

The chain employs TRBV11-3 and TRBJ2-1; D gene ambiguous. The germline CDR1 and CDR2 sequences are SGHNT and YENEEA. Trimming cost V 1 base and J 7 bases, with 5 bases left between them. The CDR3 loop spans 12 amino acids. The CDR3 DNA reads as TGTGCCAGCAGCTTAGGCCTAAATGAGCAGTTCTTC. It yields the protein CASSLGLNEQFF.

This rearrangement joins TRBV28 to TRBJ2-3, with 11 nucleotides matching TRBD1. The trim removed 5 bases at V and 0 bases at J, leaving 4 bases unmatched. Germline V lookup: CDR1 MDHEN, CDR2 SYDVKM. The length of the CDR3 is 16 residues. The CDR3 loop reads CASSPGQGASTDTQYF. The CDR3 DNA follows: TGTGCCAGCAGTCCAGGACAGGGGGCTAGCACAGATACGCAGTATTTT.

The rearrangement joins TRBV13 to TRBJ1-4; the D gene is possibly TRBD1 (5 bases). The length of the CDR3 is 15 residues. CDR1 is PRHDT and CDR2 is FYEKMQ in the germline V gene (reference sequence). Trimming left V 2 bases short and J 4 bases short, with 11 bases between. The CDR3 coding sequence is TGTGCCAGCAGCTTAACGGGACTCGGTAATGAAAAACTGTTTTTT. Protein: CASSLTGLGNEKLFF.

Here the CDR3 reads CASSPGGLAGAVGTDTQYF. CDR3 DNA: TGTGCCAGCAGCCCGGGGGGGCTAGCGGGAGCGGTCGGGACAGATACGCAGTATTTT. The V call is TRBV5-4, the J call TRBJ2-3; 10 bases align to TRBD2. This CDR3 contains 19 residues. Looked up from germline, CDR1 is SGHNT and CDR2 is YYREEE (reference sequence). Trimming at V came to 4 bases and at J to 3 bases, leaving 17 bases not matched to a gene.

The chain combines TRBV30 with TRBJ2-3; 11 bases line up with TRBD2. The V gene's germline CDR1 is GTSNPN and CDR2 SVGIG (reference sequence). V lost 1 base, J lost 3 bases, and 3 bases stayed unmatched. The CDR3 runs 15 residues. In DNA, the CDR3 is TGTGCCTGGAGTGCAGGGACTAGCGGAACAGATACGCAGTATTTT. Its protein is CAWSAGTSGTDTQYF.

The J gene is TRBJ1-5, the V gene TRBV5-8; TRBD1 aligns across 10 bases. Germline assignment: CDR1 SGHTS and CDR2 YDEGEE. V shed 4 bases, J shed 5 bases, and the junction held 6 bases outside the gene matches. The CDR3 consists of 15 residues. CDR3 in amino acids: CASSPGTGVDQPQHF. The CDR3 coding sequence is TGTGCCAGCAGCCCCGGGACAGGGGTAGATCAGCCCCAGCATTTT.

This chain uses TRBV5-4 with TRBJ2-2, with 8 nucleotides matching TRBD2. The CDR3 is 16 amino acids. The junction had 4 bases not matched to a gene; V was cut back by 3 bases and J by 0 bases. Germline CDR1 and CDR2: SGHNT and YYREEE (reference sequence). This CDR3 is CASSSLAGANTGELFF. In nucleotides, the CDR3 is TGTGCCAGCAGCTCGCTAGCGGGCGCGAACACCGGGGAGCTGTTTTTT.

The V gene is TRBV7-3, the J gene TRBJ2-2; D might be TRBD2 (6 bases). The CDR3 runs to 15 residues. With 2 bases removed from V and 4 bases from J, the gap between germline ends came to 11 bases. Germline V gives CDR1 SGHTA, CDR2 FQGTGA. CDR3 sequence (DNA): TGTGCCAGCAGCTTAGGGGCGGGACTCACCGGGGAGCTGTTTTTT. Its protein is CASSLGAGLTGELFF. Supplemented by reference TRBV7-3 and TRBJ2-2, the full variable domain reads GAGVSQTPSNKVTEKGKYVELRCDPISGHTALYWYRQSLGQGPEFLIYFQGTGAADDSGLPNDRFFAVRPEGSVSTLKIQRTERGDSAVYLCASSLGAGLTGELFFGEGSRLTVL.

The chain employs TRBV14 and TRBJ2-5; 8 positions match TRBD2. V dropped 0 bases and J dropped 5; count of bases not matched to a gene: 11. The germline gives CDR1 SGHDN, CDR2 FVKESK. The length of the CDR3 is 17 residues. The CDR3 here is CASSQETGLVQWETQYF. The CDR3 coding sequence is TGTGCCAGCAGCCAAGAGACGGGACTAGTTCAGTGGGAGACCCAGTACTTC.

The chain has TRBV2 and TRBJ2-5; 7 bases are a match to TRBD2. The CDR3 runs to 12 residues. Per germline, CDR1 SNHLY and CDR2 FYNNEI. V gave up 6 bases and J gave up 4 bases; unmatched junction bases: 2. CDR3 protein: CASRLAGETQYF. The CDR3 DNA is TGTGCCAGCAGGTTAGCGGGAGAGACCCAGTACTTC.

The chain joins TRBV7-2 to TRBJ2-1, with 9 bases fitting TRBD2. This CDR3 is 16 amino acids long. The V gene's germline CDR1 is SGHTA and CDR2 FQGNSA. The V gene end was trimmed by 6 bases and the J gene end by 8 bases; junction bases not matched to a gene: 14. CDR3 residues: CASRYSGTSTRHEQFF. The CDR3, as DNA: TGTGCCAGCAGATATAGTGGGACTAGCACCCGGCATGAGCAGTTCTTC.

The chain uses TRBV5-1 and TRBJ2-1, with 7 nucleotides matching TRBD1. This CDR3 has 14 residues. Germline CDR1 reads SGHRS; CDR2 reads YFSETQ. Unmatched junction bases numbered 5, after V lost 0 bases and J lost 8 bases. CDR3 sequence: CASSLDRQGDEQFF. The CDR3 DNA reads as TGCGCCAGCAGCTTGGATCGACAGGGCGATGAGCAGTTCTTC.

The chain combines TRBV5-1 with TRBJ2-3; D tentatively reads TRBD1 or TRBD2 (8 bases each). The CDR3 has 20 residues. Trimming took off 4 bases at V and 0 bases at J, with 27 bases between the two ends. CDR1 is SGHRS and CDR2 is YFSETQ in the germline V gene. CDR3 in amino acids: CASSLWTGKGLVTSTDTQYF. Here the CDR3 DNA reads TGCGCCAGCAGCCTTTGGACAGGGAAGGGACTAGTAACTAGCACAGATACGCAGTATTTT.

This sequence joins TRBV10-1 and TRBJ2-2; D is unresolved. Germline loops: CDR1 WNHNN, CDR2 SYGVQD (reference sequence). The CDR3 is 14 amino acids. Trimming shortened V by 6 bases and J by 0 bases, and 8 bases separated the two germline ends. This CDR3 is CASSPFSNTGELFF. The DNA for the CDR3 is TGCGCCAGCAGCCCGTTCTCGAACACCGGGGAGCTGTTTTTT.

Here the CDR3 reads CASSLFQGGEKLFF. The CDR3 region has the DNA TGTGCCAGCAGCTTATTCCAGGGGGGTGAAAAACTGTTTTTT. V usage is TRBV7-4 and J usage is TRBJ1-4; 7 positions agree with TRBD1. Germline lookup yields CDR1 SGHVT and CDR2 SQSDAQ. The CDR3 runs to 14 residues. Trimming at V came to 2 bases and at J to 7 bases, leaving 4 bases not matched to a gene.

Turning to this clone: Other DNA sequences in this specimen translate into the identical CDR3. In DNA, the CDR3 is TGTGCCAGCAGCTTAAGCAGGGAGGAGACCCAGTACTTC. Protein product: CASSLSREETQYF. This chain joins TRBV7-3 and TRBJ2-5; either TRBD1 or TRBD2 may fit D (5 bases each). Germline V gene data show CDR1 as SGHTA and CDR2 as FQGTGA. This CDR3 has 13 amino acids. Trimming removed 1 base from V and 5 bases from J, with 8 bases in between.

A single count supports this clone. CDR3 sequence reads: CASSLGDRGPGTDTQYF. The CDR3 DNA sequence: TGTGCCAGCAGCTTAGGGGACAGGGGGCCTGGGACAGATACGCAGTATTTT. The rearrangement links TRBV7-9 to TRBJ2-3, with 12 positions matching TRBD1. CDR1 is SEHNR, CDR2 FQNEAQ, per germline (reference sequence). The CDR3 is 17 residues long. V lost 1 base and J lost 3; bases outside the gene matches: 5. Full variable domain (missing parts from reference TRBV7-9 and TRBJ2-3): DTGVSQNPRHKITKRGQNVTFRCDPISEHNRLYWYRQTLGQGPEFLTYFQNEAQLEKSRLLSDRFSAERPKGSFSTLEIQRTEQGDSAMYLCASSLGDRGPGTDTQYFGPGTRLTVL.

The genes are TRBV5-5 and TRBJ2-5; D may be TRBD2 (6 bases). The length of the CDR3 is 16 residues. Germline-derived CDR1 and CDR2 are SGHKS and YYEKEE (reference sequence). Deletions cut 3 bases from V and 4 bases from J, with 19 bases between. CDR3 nucleotides: TGTGCCAGCAGCTGGAGGGGATACCTGGCGGCAGAGACCCAGTACTTC. Translating it yields CASSWRGYLAAETQYF.

In nucleotides, the CDR3 is TGTGCCAGCAGCTTAGGAGGATTCTCGGTGGACTATGGCTACACCTTC. It yields the protein CASSLGGFSVDYGYTF. This chain uses TRBV7-2 with TRBJ1-2; no firm D call. The CDR3 has 16 residues. CDR1 and CDR2 from the germline V gene are SGHTA and FQGNSA. V lost 1 base, J lost 3 bases, and 15 bases lay in between.

This rearrangement joins TRBV7-2 to TRBJ2-7, with D perhaps TRBD2 (6 bases). CDR3 length: 16 residues. V lost 0 bases, J lost 6 bases, and 18 bases lay in between. Per germline, CDR1 SGHTA and CDR2 FQGNSA. DNA of the CDR3: TGTGCCAGCAGCTTAGCGCGGACGGGGACTGGGGGCGAGCAGTACTTC. The encoded protein is CASSLARTGTGGEQYF.

The V gene is TRBV27, the J gene TRBJ2-7, with TRBD2 identical over 14 bases. CDR1 MNHEY and CDR2 SMNVEV come from the germline V gene (reference sequence). The CDR3 consists of 16 residues. The junction had 5 bases not matched to a gene; V was cut back by 5 bases and J by 2 bases. The DNA of the CDR3 is TGTGCCAGCAGTATCCAGACTAGCGGGAGGGCCTACGAGCAGTACTTC. It yields the protein CASSIQTSGRAYEQYF.

This clone is a singleton in its sample. The identical CDR3 is also encoded by other nucleotide sequences in the sample. The J gene is TRBJ2-5, the V gene TRBV18, with a weak D call TRBD2 (6 bases). There are 14 residues in the CDR3. The germline V gene has CDR1 KGHSH and CDR2 LQKENI. V shed 4 bases and J shed 1 base, with 10 bases lying between them. The CDR3 region is CASSRPGGQETQYF. As DNA, the CDR3 is TGTGCCAGCTCACGCCCCGGGGGCCAAGAGACCCAGTACTTC.

J is TRBJ2-4 and V is TRBV4-3; a weak D match, TRBD2 (5 bases). CDR3 length: 13 residues. Trimming stripped 0 bases from V and 16 bases from J, with 16 bases between. The germline CDR1 and CDR2 sequences are LGHNA and YSLEER. The chain's CDR3 is CASSQDPTGINYF. The CDR3, as DNA: TGCGCCAGCAGCCAAGATCCTACGGGGATTAACTACTTC.

The CDR3 DNA sequence: TGCAGTGCTAGAGCTGGGGGCTACACCTTC. It encodes CSARAGGYTF. The rearrangement joins TRBV20-1 to TRBJ1-2; D is uncertain. Germline V gives CDR1 DFQATT, CDR2 SNEGSKA (reference sequence). The CDR3 loop spans 10 amino acids. V was cut by 1 base and J by 8 bases, with 5 bases left in between.

The V gene is TRBV6-4, the J gene TRBJ2-3, with TRBD2 matching over 13 bases. Germline CDR1 MRHNA, CDR2 SNTAGT. The ends lost 10 bases at V and 3 bases at J; junction bases unmatched: 13. The CDR3 loop spans 17 amino acids. CDR3 region: CATRPGLAGSITDTQYF. The CDR3 nucleotides read TGTGCCACTAGGCCGGGACTAGCGGGAAGTATTACAGATACGCAGTATTTT.

This clone was seen more than once but under ten times. The chain recombines TRBV20-1 with TRBJ1-1; perhaps TRBD1 as D (5 bases). The CDR3 runs to 10 residues. CDR1 is DFQATT and CDR2 is SNEGSKA in the germline V gene (reference sequence). V gave up 5 bases and J gave up 7 bases, with 8 bases separating them. The chain's CDR3 is CSADGGEAFF. In nucleotides, the CDR3 is TGCAGTGCTGACGGGGGTGAAGCTTTCTTT.

The V call is TRBV28, the J call TRBJ2-2; possible D gene TRBD2, 6 bases. Germline CDR1 is MDHEN and CDR2 is SYDVKM. V lost 6 bases and J 0 bases, leaving 8 bases between the germline ends. CDR3 length equals 14 residues. Here the CDR3 reads CASRGGPNTGELFF. In nucleotides, the CDR3 is TGTGCCAGCAGGGGGGGACCGAACACCGGGGAGCTGTTTTTT.

The chain uses TRBV19 and TRBJ1-5, with D hard to call. This CDR3 is built from 14 residues. Germline V gene data show CDR1 as LNHDA and CDR2 as SQIVND (reference sequence). V lost 10 bases to trimming and J lost 0 bases, with 13 bases between them. The chain's CDR3 is CATSTVYSNQPQHF. The CDR3 DNA reads as TGTGCCACCTCGACGGTCTATAGCAATCAGCCCCAGCATTTT.

The gene calls are TRBV18 and TRBJ2-3, with D possibly matching TRBD2 (6 bases). CDR1 KGHSH and CDR2 LQKENI come from the germline V gene. The CDR3 sequence is 14 residues long. V lost 4 bases and J lost 4, with 12 bases in between. In DNA form, the CDR3 reads TGTGCCAGCTCACGCGGGACGGGGGCAGATACGCAGTATTTT. Residues: CASSRGTGADTQYF. Full variable domain (remainder filled in from reference TRBV18 and TRBJ2-3): NAGVMQNPRHLVRRRGQEARLRCSPMKGHSHVYWYRQLPEEGLKFMVYLQKENIIDESGMPKERFSAEFPKEGPSILRIQQVVRGDSAAYFCASSRGTGADTQYFGPGTRLTVL.